Below, 25 T cell receptor beta chains from the same sample are listed, as sequenced in a study of monozygotic twins with inflammatory bowel disease (dated by TCRdb to the late 2010s). Library preparation was by 5' RACE. TCRdb records Illumina HiSeq 2500 as the sequencer. After reprocessing by TCRdb, each CDR3 protein sequence is one entry, and no DNA is given. The sample's own table lists 300,000 to 400,000 distinct CDR3 sequences. 2% to 2.5% of the sample goes to the ten largest clones. Sequencing was done on a sample of blood. Every receptor here comes from a human donor with ulcerative colitis or Crohn's disease, or a healthy co-twin of an affected twin (not recorded which).

The J gene is TRBJ2-6, the V gene TRBV7-3. Germline values: CDR1 SGHTA, CDR2 FQGTGA. The CDR3 has 16 amino acids. Here the CDR3 reads CASSPQLSSGANVLTF. The entire variable domain, with the rest obtained from reference TRBV7-3 and TRBJ2-6, is as follows: GAGVSQTPSNKVTEKGKYVELRCDPISGHTALYWYRQSLGQGPEFLIYFQGTGAADDSGLPNDRFFAVRPEGSVSTLKIQRTERGDSAVYLCASSPQLSSGANVLTFGAGSRLTVL.

The chain carries TRBV18 and TRBJ2-3; TCRdb's D call, TRBD1, is unchecked because there is no DNA. The CDR3 extends over 12 amino acids. Per the germline V gene, CDR1 is KGHSH and CDR2 is LQKENI. This CDR3 reads CASSPGADTQYF.

The chain uses TRBV7-2 and TRBJ2-5; without DNA, the TCRdb call of TRBD1 cannot be checked. Germline V lookup: CDR1 SGHTA, CDR2 FQGNSA. The CDR3 contains 14 residues. The CDR3 loop reads CASTLSPSVETQYF.

V usage is TRBV7-8 and J usage is TRBJ1-1. The CDR3 totals 13 residues. Germline V CDR1 and CDR2: SGHVS, FQNEAQ. CDR3 amino acids: CASSWWANTEAFF.

This sequence joins TRBV5-1 and TRBJ1-5; TCRdb returns TRBD1, unconfirmable since there is no DNA. The CDR3 covers 11 residues. Germline V CDR1 and CDR2: SGHRS, YFSETQ. Here the CDR3 reads CASSGTRAQHF.

This chain uses TRBV27 with TRBJ1-5. Germline V gene lookup returns CDR1 MNHEY and CDR2 SMNVEV (reference sequence). This CDR3 contains 16 residues. CDR3 protein: CASSPLETVGNQPQHF.

V and J are TRBV12-3 or TRBV12-4 and TRBJ2-3; TCRdb reports TRBD1, a call that lacks DNA to check it against. The CDR3 length is 16 residues. This CDR3 is CASSYQQGARTDTQYF.

The gene calls are TRBV10-3 and TRBJ2-6; TCRdb's D call of TRBD1 is untestable without DNA. The CDR3 totals 17 residues. CDR1 and CDR2 (germline): ENHRY, SYGVKD. CDR3: CAISGAGGNSGANVLTF.

The chain carries TRBV3-1 and TRBJ2-7; TCRdb's assignment of TRBD2 cannot be checked, as there is no DNA. CDR1 and CDR2 (germline): LGHDT, YNNKEL (reference sequence). This CDR3 has 15 amino acids. CDR3 protein: CASSQEPSTTYEQYF.

This chain connects TRBV12-3 or TRBV12-4 to TRBJ2-5; with no DNA, the TCRdb D assignment of TRBD2 cannot be verified. The CDR3 length is 15 residues. CDR3: CASSLNSSGAETQYF.

The chain couples TRBV5-1 to TRBJ1-2; TCRdb gives TRBD1 as the D gene, but with no DNA this cannot be confirmed. The CDR3 sequence is 15 residues long. Germline CDR1 SGHRS, CDR2 YFSETQ. This CDR3 reads CASSFTGQGFGGYTF.

The chain employs TRBV5-1 and TRBJ2-7; TCRdb picks TRBD1, but there is no DNA to check that call. Germline V lookup: CDR1 SGHRS, CDR2 YFSETQ. The CDR3 runs to 14 residues. CDR3 sequence: CASSLGQVSDEQYF.

V is TRBV5-1 and J is TRBJ1-1; there is no DNA to check the TCRdb D call of TRBD1. The CDR3 loop spans 17 amino acids. Germline V gives CDR1 SGHRS, CDR2 YFSETQ. The CDR3 loop reads CASSLAGTGDGYTEAFF.

The chain combines TRBV5-1 with TRBJ2-1; lacking DNA, the TRBD1 call made by TCRdb goes unchecked. CDR3 length: 15 residues. Germline CDR1 is SGHRS and CDR2 is YFSETQ. CDR3 protein: CASSSADRGREEQFF. Filled out from reference TRBV5-1 and TRBJ2-1, the complete variable domain reads KAGVTQTPRYLIKTRGQQVTLSCSPISGHRSVSWYQQTPGQGLQFLFEYFSETQRNKGNFPGRFSGRQFSNSRSEMNVSTLELGDSALYLCASSSADRGREEQFFGPGTRLTVL.

This sequence joins TRBV5-1 and TRBJ2-3; TCRdb names TRBD2, which stays unverified in the absence of DNA. This CDR3 is built from 16 residues. CDR1 is SGHRS, CDR2 YFSETQ, per germline. The CDR3 sequence: CASSLASSGGADTQYF. The full variable domain, in which reference TRBV5-1 and TRBJ2-3 provide the parts outside the CDR3, is KAGVTQTPRYLIKTRGQQVTLSCSPISGHRSVSWYQQTPGQGLQFLFEYFSETQRNKGNFPGRFSGRQFSNSRSEMNVSTLELGDSALYLCASSLASSGGADTQYFGPGTRLTVL.

The V gene is TRBV19, the J gene TRBJ1-2. Germline CDR1 and CDR2: LNHDA and SQIVND (reference sequence). The CDR3 length is 12 residues. CDR3 sequence reads: CAVTSEGYGYTF.

V usage is TRBV12-3 or TRBV12-4 and J usage is TRBJ1-5; TCRdb lists TRBD1, though no DNA is available to test this call. This CDR3 region has 14 residues. The CDR3 here is CASRGGSGNQPQHF.

CDR3 in amino acids: CASSTDGESYEQYF. This chain joins TRBV5-1 and TRBJ2-7. This CDR3 has 14 amino acids. The V gene's germline CDR1 is SGHRS and CDR2 YFSETQ.

This chain connects TRBV20-1 to TRBJ2-1; TCRdb's assignment of TRBD2 cannot be checked, as there is no DNA. The CDR3 runs 14 residues. The germline gives CDR1 DFQATT, CDR2 SNEGSKA (reference sequence). CDR3 sequence: CSASGLAGGDEQFF.

The chain joins TRBV5-6 to TRBJ1-2; there is no DNA to check the TCRdb D call of TRBD1. CDR1 and CDR2 (germline): SGHDT, YYEEEE. The CDR3 spans 15 residues. CDR3 residues: CASSFPGQGYYGYTF.

The chain employs TRBV7-2 and TRBJ2-5; with no DNA, the TCRdb D assignment of TRBD1 cannot be verified. Germline V gives CDR1 SGHTA, CDR2 FQGNSA. The CDR3 runs to 14 residues. The CDR3 protein is CASSLGGDRVTQYF.

V usage is TRBV6-2 or TRBV6-3 and J usage is TRBJ2-2; as DNA is missing, the TRBD1 call by TCRdb cannot be tested. The germline V gene encodes CDR1 MNHEY and CDR2 SVGEGT. The CDR3 runs 21 residues. The CDR3 reads CASSYSPFVEGWGRATGELFF.

V usage is TRBV4-1 and J usage is TRBJ2-7; TCRdb lists TRBD1, though no DNA is available to test this call. The germline gives CDR1 MGHRA, CDR2 YSYEKL. The CDR3 has 14 residues. The CDR3 is CASSQIDRAYEQYF.

The chain employs TRBV7-8 and TRBJ2-1; checking the TCRdb D call of TRBD1 is not possible without DNA. Germline V gene lookup returns CDR1 SGHVS and CDR2 FQNEAQ. This CDR3 is 18 amino acids long. The CDR3 reads CASSPQAPRQGAGNEQFF.

V usage is TRBV20-1 and J usage is TRBJ2-7; TCRdb designates TRBD1, a call that cannot be tested without DNA. CDR1 and CDR2 (germline): DFQATT, SNEGSKA (reference sequence). The CDR3 sequence is 13 residues long. This chain's CDR3 is CSATGQSSYEQYF.